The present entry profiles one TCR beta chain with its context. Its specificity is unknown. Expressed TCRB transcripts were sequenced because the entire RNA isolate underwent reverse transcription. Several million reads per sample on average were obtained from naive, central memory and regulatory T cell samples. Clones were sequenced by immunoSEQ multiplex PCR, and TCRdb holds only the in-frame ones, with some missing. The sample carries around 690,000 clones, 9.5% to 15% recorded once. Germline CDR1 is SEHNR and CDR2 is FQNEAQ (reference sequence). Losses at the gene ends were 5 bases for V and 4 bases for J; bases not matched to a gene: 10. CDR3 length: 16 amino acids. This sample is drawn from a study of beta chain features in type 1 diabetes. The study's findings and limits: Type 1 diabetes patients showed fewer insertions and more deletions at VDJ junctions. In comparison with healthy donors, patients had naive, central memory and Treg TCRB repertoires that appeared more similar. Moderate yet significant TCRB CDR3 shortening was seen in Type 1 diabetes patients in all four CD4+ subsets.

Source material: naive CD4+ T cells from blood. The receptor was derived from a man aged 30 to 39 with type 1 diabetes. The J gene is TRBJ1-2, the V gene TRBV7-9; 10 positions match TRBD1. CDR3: CASSKAGQGFSYGYTF. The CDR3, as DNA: TGTGCCAGCAGCAAGGCGGGACAGGGGTTTAGCTATGGCTACACCTTC.